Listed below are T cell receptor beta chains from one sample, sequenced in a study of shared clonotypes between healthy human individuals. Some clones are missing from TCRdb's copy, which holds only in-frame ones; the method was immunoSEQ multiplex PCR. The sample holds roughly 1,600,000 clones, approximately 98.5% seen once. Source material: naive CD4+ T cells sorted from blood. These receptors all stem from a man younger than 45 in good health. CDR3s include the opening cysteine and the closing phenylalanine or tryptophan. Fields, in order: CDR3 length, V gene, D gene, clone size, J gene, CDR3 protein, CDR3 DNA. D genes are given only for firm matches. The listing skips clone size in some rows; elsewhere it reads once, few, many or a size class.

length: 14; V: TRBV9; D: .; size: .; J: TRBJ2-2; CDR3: CASSVSTNTGELFF; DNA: TGTGCCAGCAGCGTCAGCACGAACACCGGGGAGCTGTTTTTT
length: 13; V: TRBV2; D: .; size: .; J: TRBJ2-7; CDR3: CASSPDRGYEQYF; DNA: TGTGCCAGCAGCCCGGACAGAGGCTACGAGCAGTACTTC
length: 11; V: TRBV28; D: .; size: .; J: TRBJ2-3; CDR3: CASSIRDTQYF; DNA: TGTGCCAGCAGTATCAGGGATACGCAGTATTTT
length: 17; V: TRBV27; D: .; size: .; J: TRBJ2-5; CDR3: CASSLNRPPGLQETQYF; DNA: TGTGCCAGCAGCCTAAATCGACCACCGGGCCTACAAGAGACCCAGTACTTC
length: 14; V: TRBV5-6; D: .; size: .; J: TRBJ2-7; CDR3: CASLQGLKAVEQYF; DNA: TGTGCCAGCCTTCAGGGGTTGAAGGCGGTCGAGCAGTACTTC
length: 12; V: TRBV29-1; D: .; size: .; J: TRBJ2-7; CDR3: CSVTTGPYEQYF; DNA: TGCAGCGTTACAACAGGGCCCTACGAGCAGTACTTC
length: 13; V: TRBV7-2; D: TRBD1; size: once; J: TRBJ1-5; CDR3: CASSDDRVQPQHF; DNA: TGTGCCAGCAGCGATGACAGGGTTCAGCCCCAGCATTTT
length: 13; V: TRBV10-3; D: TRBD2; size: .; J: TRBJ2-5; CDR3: CAISDRGGETQYF; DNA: TGTGCCATCAGTGACCGCGGGGGGGAGACCCAGTACTTC
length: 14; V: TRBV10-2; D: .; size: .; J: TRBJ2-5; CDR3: CASSVFGEKETQYF; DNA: TGCGCCAGCAGTGTGTTTGGGGAAAAAGAGACCCAGTACTTC
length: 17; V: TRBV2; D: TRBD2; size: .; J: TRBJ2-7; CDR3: CASSEGGLAPYSYEQYF; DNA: TGTGCCAGCAGTGAGGGTGGACTAGCTCCATACAGCTACGAGCAGTACTTC
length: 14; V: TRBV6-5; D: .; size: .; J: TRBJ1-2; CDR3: CASSYDRFLGGYTF; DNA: TGTGCCAGCAGTTACGACAGGTTCCTTGGGGGCTACACCTTC
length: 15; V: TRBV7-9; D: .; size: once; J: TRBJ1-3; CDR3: CASSLGRTSGNTIYF; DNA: TGTGCCAGCAGCTTAGGACGGACCTCTGGAAACACCATATATTTT
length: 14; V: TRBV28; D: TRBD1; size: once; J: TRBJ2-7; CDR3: CASSSLGQIGEQYF; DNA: TGTGCCAGCAGTTCCCTGGGACAGATCGGGGAGCAGTACTTC
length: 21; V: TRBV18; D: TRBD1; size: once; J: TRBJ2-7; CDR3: CASSRLAFRDRDHMQPNEQYF; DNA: TGTGCCAGCTCACGTTTAGCTTTCCGGGACAGGGATCATATGCAGCCGAACGAGCAGTACTTC
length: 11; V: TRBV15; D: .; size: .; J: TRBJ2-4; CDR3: CATSPGGIQYF; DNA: TGTGCCACCAGCCCTGGGGGGATTCAGTACTTC
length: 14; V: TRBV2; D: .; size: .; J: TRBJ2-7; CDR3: CASSEGTVRHEQYF; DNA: TGTGCCAGCAGTGAGGGTACAGTTCGTCACGAGCAGTACTTC
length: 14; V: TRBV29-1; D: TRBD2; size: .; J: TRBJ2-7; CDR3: CSVETSGIRYEQYF; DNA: TGCAGCGTTGAAACTAGCGGGATTCGGTACGAGCAGTACTTC
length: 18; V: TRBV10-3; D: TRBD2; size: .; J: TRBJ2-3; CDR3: CAITRGGSPQYSTDTQYF; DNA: TGTGCCATCACCCGTGGCGGGAGCCCTCAATATAGCACAGATACGCAGTATTTT
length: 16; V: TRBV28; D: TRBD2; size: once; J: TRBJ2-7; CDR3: CASSWPFLAGGDEQYF; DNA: TGTGCCAGCAGTTGGCCGTTTCTAGCGGGAGGCGACGAGCAGTACTTC
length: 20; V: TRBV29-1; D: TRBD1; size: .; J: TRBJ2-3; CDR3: CSVEVRRWDRGKPGTDTQYF; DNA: TGCAGCGTTGAAGTTCGCCGTTGGGACAGGGGAAAACCGGGCACAGATACGCAGTATTTT
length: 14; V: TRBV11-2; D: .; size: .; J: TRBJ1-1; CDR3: CASTLAGENTEAFF; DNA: TGTGCCAGCACCCTCGCAGGGGAAAACACTGAAGCTTTCTTT
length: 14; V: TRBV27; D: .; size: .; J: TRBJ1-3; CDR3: CASSVGTKGNTIYF; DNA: TGTGCCAGCAGTGTCGGGACAAAAGGAAACACCATATATTTT
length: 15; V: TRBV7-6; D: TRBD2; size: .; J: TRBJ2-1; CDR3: CASSLERDPYNEQFF; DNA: TGTGCCAGCAGCTTGGAGCGGGACCCCTACAATGAGCAGTTCTTC
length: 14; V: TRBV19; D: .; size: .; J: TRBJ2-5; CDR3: CASNPTRREETQYF; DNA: TGTGCCAGTAACCCCACCCGCCGGGAAGAGACCCAGTACTTC
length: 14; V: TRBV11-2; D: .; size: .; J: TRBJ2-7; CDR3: CASSSTRGSYEQYF; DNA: TGTGCCAGCAGCTCTACCCGAGGGTCCTACGAGCAGTACTTC
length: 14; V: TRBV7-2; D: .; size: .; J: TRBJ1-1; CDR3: CASRFTRWNTEAFF; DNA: TGTGCCAGCAGATTCACCCGGTGGAACACTGAAGCTTTCTTT
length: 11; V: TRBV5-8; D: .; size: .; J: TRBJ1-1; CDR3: CASSFGPEAFF; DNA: TGTGCCAGCAGCTTTGGGCCCGAAGCTTTCTTT
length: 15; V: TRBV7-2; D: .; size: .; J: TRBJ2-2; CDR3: CASRDNRVPTGELFF; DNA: TGTGCCAGCAGAGATAACAGGGTCCCTACCGGGGAGCTGTTTTTT
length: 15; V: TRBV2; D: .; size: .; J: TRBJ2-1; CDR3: CASSARANSYNEQFF; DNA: TGTGCCAGCAGCGCCAGGGCGAACTCCTACAATGAGCAGTTCTTC
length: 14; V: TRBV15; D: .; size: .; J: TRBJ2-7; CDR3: CATSRHGASYEQYF; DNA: TGTGCCACCAGCAGGCACGGGGCCTCCTACGAGCAGTACTTC
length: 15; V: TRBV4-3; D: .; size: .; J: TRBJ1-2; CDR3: CASSQDPGRLGGYTF; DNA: TGCGCCAGCAGCCAGGACCCCGGACGGTTGGGGGGCTACACCTTC
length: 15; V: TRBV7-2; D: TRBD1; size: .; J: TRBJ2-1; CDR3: CASSPRTGHITEQFF; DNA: TGTGCCAGCAGCCCGAGGACAGGCCATATAACAGAGCAGTTCTTC
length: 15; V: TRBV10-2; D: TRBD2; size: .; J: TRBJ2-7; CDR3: CASSVTGLAGVEQYF; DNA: TGCGCCAGCAGTGTAACCGGACTAGCGGGAGTCGAGCAGTACTTC
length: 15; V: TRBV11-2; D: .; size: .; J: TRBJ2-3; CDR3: CASSLGTVNTDTQYF; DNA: TGTGCCAGCAGCTTAGGGACAGTTAACACAGATACGCAGTATTTT
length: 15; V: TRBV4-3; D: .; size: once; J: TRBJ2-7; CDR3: CASSQDRGVRYEQYF; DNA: TGCGCCAGCAGCCAAGACCGAGGAGTTAGATACGAGCAGTACTTC
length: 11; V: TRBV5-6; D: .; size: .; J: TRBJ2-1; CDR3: CASSLNNEQFF; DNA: TGTGCCAGCAGCTTGAACAATGAGCAGTTCTTC
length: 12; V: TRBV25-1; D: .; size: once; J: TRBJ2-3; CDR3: CASSKPEDTQYF; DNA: TGTGCCAGCAGTAAACCCGAGGATACGCAGTATTTT
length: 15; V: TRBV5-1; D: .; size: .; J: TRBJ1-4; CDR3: CASSLMQATNEKLFF; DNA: TGCGCCAGCAGCTTGATGCAGGCAACTAATGAAAAACTGTTTTTT
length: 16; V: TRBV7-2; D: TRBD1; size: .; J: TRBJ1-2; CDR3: CASSPTRAGGALGYTF; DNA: TGTGCCAGCAGCCCTACTAGGGCAGGGGGCGCCCTTGGCTACACCTTC
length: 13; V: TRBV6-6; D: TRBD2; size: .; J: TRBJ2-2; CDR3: CATRGGRTGELFF; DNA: TGTGCCACCCGGGGGGGGCGAACCGGGGAGCTGTTTTTT
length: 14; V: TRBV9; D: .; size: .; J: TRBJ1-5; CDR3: CASSVGEPFGTQHF; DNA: TGTGCCAGCAGCGTAGGGGAGCCTTTCGGGACCCAGCATTTT
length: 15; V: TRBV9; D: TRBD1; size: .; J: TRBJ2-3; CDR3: CASSDRQGGTDTQYF; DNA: TGTGCCAGCAGCGACCGACAGGGGGGCACAGATACGCAGTATTTT
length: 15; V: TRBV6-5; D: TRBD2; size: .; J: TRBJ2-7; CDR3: CASRQTSGRSYEQYF; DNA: TGTGCCAGCAGACAAACTAGCGGGAGAAGCTACGAGCAGTACTTC
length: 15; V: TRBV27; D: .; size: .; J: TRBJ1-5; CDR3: CASSLWANSNQPQHF; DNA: TGTGCCAGCAGTTTATGGGCTAATAGCAATCAGCCCCAGCATTTT
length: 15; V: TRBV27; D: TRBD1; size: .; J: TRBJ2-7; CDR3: CASSLRTGSSYEQYF; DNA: TGTGCCAGCAGTTTAAGGACAGGGAGCTCCTACGAGCAGTACTTC
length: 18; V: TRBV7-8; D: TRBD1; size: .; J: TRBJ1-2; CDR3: CASSLARDRGSEGYGYTF; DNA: TGTGCCAGCAGCTTAGCGCGGGACAGGGGATCTGAAGGCTATGGCTACACCTTC
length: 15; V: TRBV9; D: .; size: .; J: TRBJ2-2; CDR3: CASSVGSRVTGELFF; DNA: TGTGCCAGCAGCGTAGGATCTCGGGTCACCGGGGAGCTGTTTTTT
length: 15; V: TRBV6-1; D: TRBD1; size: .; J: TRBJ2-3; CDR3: CASSGRTGSTDTQYF; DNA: TGTGCCAGCAGTGGCCGGACAGGCAGTACAGATACGCAGTATTTT